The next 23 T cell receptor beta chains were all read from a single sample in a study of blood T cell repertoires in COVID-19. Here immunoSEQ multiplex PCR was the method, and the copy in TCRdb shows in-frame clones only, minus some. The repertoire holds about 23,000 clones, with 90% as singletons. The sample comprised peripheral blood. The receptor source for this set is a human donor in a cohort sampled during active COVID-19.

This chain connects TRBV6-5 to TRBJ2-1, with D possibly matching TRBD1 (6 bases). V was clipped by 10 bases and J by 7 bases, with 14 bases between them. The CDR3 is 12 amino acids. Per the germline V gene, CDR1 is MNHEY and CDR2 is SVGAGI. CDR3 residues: CATEQGWNEQFF. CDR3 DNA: TGTGCCACCGAGCAGGGGTGGAATGAGCAGTTCTTC.

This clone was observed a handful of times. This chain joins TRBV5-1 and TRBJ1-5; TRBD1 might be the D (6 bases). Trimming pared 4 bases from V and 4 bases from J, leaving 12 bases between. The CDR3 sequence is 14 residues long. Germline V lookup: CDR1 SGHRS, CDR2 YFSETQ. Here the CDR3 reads CASSPGTPNQPQHF. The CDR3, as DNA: TGCGCCAGCAGCCCCGGGACACCGAATCAGCCCCAGCATTTT.

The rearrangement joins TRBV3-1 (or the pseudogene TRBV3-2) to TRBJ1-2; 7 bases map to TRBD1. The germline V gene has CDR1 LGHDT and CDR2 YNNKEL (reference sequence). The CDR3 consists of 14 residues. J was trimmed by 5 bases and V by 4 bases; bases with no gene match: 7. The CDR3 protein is CASSPTGATYGYTF. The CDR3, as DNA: TGTGCCAGCAGCCCCACAGGGGCCACTTATGGCTACACCTTC.

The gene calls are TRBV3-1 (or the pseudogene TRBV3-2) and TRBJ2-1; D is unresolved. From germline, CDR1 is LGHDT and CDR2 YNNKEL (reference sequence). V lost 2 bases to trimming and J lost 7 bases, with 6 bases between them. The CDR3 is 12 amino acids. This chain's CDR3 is CASSQNKNEQFF. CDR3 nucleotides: TGTGCCAGCAGCCAAAACAAAAATGAGCAGTTCTTC.

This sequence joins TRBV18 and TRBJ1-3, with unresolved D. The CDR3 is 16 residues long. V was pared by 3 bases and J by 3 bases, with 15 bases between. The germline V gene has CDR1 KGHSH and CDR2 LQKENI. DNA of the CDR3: TGTGCCAGCTCACCGCGTCTCGTAAGAAATGGAAACACCATATATTTT. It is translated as CASSPRLVRNGNTIYF.

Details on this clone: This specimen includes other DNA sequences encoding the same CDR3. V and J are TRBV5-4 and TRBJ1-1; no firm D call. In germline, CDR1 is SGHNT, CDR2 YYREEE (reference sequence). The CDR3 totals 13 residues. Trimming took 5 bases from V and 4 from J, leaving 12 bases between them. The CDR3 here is CASRGESGTEAFF. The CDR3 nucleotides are TGTGCCAGCAGAGGAGAATCTGGCACTGAAGCTTTCTTT.

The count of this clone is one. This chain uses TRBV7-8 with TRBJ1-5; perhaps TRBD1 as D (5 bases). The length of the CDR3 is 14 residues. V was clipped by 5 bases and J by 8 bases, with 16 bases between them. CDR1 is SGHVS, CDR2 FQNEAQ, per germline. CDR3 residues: CASSKLRGSKPQHF. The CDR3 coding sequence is TGTGCCAGCAGCAAGCTTAGGGGTAGTAAGCCCCAGCATTTT.

The CDR3 region has the DNA TGTGCCAGCAGCCAAACAGGGGCAGGGAGTTTTGACAATCAGCCCCAGCATTTT. It encodes CASSQTGAGSFDNQPQHF. The V gene is TRBV4-2, the J gene TRBJ1-5, with TRBD1 identical over 7 bases. This CDR3 comprises 18 residues. CDR1 and CDR2 from the germline V gene are LGHNA and YNFKEQ. The V segment lost 2 bases and the J segment 3 bases; nucleotides outside the gene matches: 13.

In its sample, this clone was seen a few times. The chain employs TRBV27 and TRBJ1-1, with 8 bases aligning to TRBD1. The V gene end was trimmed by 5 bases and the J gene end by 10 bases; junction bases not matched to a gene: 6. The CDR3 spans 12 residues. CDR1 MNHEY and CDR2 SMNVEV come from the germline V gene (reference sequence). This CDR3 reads CASSRPTGGAFF. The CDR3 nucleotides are TGTGCCAGCAGTCGACCTACAGGGGGAGCTTTCTTT.

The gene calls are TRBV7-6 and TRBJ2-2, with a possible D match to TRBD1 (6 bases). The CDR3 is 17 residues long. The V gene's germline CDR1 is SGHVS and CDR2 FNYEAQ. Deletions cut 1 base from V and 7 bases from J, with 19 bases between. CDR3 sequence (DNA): TGTGCCAGCAGCTTAGAGTTGGCAGGGGATGGAAACGGGGAGCTGTTTTTT. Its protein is CASSLELAGDGNGELFF.

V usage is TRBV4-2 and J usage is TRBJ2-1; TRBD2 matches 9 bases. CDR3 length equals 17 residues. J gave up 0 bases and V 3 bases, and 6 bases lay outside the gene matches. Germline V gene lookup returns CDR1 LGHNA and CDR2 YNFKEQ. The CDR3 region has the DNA TGTGCCAGCAGCCAGGGCGGGGGGGCCGGCTCCTACAATGAGCAGTTCTTC. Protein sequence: CASSQGGGAGSYNEQFF.

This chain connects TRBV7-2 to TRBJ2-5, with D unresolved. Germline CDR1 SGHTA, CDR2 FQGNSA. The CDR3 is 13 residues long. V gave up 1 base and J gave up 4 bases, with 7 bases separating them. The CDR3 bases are TGTGCCAGCAGCTTAGGGGCCCGAGAGACCCAGTACTTC. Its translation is CASSLGARETQYF.

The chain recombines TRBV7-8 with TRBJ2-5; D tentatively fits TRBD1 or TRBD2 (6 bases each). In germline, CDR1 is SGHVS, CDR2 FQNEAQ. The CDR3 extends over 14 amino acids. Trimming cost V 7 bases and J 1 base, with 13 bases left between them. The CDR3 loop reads CASNRGGPQETQYF. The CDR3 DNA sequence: TGTGCCAGCAACCGAGGGGGGCCCCAAGAGACCCAGTACTTC.

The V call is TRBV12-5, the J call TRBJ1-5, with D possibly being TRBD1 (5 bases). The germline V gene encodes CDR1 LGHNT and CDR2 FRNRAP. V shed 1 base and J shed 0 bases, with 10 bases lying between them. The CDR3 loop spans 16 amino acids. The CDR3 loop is CASGLGARVSNQPQHF. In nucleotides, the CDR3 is TGTGCTAGTGGTTTGGGGGCCAGGGTTAGCAATCAGCCCCAGCATTTT.

CDR3 in amino acids: CASSLDRWLNQPQHF. CDR3 in DNA: TGTGCCAGCAGCCTGGACAGGTGGTTGAATCAGCCCCAGCATTTT. The chain combines TRBV6-5 with TRBJ1-5; 7 bases line up with TRBD1. Per germline, CDR1 MNHEY and CDR2 SVGAGI. The ends lost 6 bases at V and 4 bases at J; junction bases unmatched: 9. The CDR3 contains 15 residues.

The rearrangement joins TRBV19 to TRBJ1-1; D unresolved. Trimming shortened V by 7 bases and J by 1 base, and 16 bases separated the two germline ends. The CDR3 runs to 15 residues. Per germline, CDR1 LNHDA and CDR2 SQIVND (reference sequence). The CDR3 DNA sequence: TGTGCCAGTATCCCACGGGGTTTAGAGAACACTGAAGCTTTCTTT. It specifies CASIPRGLENTEAFF.

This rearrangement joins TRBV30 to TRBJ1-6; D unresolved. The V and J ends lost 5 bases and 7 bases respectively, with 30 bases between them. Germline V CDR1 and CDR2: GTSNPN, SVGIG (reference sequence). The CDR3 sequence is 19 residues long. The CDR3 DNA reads TGTGCCTGGGGACGCCTTAGATCGTCTTCCGGAGGGCTAAATTCACCCCTCCACTTT. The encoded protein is CAWGRLRSSSGGLNSPLHF.

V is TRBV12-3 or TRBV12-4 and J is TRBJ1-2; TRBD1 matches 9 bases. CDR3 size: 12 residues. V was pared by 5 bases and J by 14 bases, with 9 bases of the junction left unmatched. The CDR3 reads CASSPGQGKKTF. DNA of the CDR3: TGTGCCAGCAGTCCGGGACAGGGAAAGAAAACCTTC.

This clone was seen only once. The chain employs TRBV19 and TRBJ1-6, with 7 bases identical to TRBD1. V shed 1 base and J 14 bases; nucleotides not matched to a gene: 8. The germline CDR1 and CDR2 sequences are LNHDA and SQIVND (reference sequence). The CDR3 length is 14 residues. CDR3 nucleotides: TGTGCCAGTAGTATAGGAACAGGGGATACGGCCCTCCACTTT. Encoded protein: CASSIGTGDTALHF.

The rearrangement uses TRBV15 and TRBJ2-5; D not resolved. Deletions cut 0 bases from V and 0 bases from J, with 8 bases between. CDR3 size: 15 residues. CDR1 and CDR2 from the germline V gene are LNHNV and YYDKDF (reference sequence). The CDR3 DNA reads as TGTGCCACCAGCAGAGATCCAGGCGACCAAGAGACCCAGTACTTC. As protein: CATSRDPGDQETQYF.

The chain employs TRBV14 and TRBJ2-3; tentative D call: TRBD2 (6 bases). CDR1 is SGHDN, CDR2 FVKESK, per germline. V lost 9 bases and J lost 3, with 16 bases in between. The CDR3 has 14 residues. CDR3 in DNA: TGTGCCAGACGCTCCGGCGGAGGGACAGATACGCAGTATTTT. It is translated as CARRSGGGTDTQYF.

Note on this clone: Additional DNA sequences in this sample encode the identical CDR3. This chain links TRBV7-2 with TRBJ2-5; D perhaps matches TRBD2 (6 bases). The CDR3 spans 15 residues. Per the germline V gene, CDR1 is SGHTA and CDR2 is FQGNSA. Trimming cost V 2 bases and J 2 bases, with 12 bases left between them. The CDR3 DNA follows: TGTGCCAGCAGCTTATTTAGAGGAGGGCAAGAGACCCAGTACTTC. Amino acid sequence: CASSLFRGGQETQYF.

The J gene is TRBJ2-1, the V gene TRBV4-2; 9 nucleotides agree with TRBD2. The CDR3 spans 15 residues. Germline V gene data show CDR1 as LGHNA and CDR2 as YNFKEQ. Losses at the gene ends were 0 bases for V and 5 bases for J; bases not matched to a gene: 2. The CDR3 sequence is CASSQDPSGDNEQFF. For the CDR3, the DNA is TGTGCCAGCAGCCAAGATCCTAGCGGGGACAATGAGCAGTTCTTC.